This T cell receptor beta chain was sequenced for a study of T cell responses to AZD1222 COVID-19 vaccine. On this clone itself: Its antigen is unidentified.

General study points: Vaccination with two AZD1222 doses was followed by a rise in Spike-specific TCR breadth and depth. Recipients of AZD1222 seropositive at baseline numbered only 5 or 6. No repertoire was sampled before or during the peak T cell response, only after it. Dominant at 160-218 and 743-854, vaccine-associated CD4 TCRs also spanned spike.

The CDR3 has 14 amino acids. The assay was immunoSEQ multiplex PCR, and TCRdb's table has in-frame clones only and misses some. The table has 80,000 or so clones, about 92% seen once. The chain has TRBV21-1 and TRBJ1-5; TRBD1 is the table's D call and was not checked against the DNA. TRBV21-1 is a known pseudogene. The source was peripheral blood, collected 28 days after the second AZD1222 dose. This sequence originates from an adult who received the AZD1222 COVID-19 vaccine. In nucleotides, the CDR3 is TGTGCCAGCAGCAACCGACAGTTCAATCAGCCCCAGCATTTT. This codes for CASSNRQFNQPQHF.